A single sample gave rise to the 3 T cell receptor beta chains below, sequenced in a study of T cell repertoires in cytomegalovirus infection (dated by TCRdb to between 2018 and 2021). For these receptors, no antigen is known. What this sample's treatment or condition label stands for: in vitro stimulation with specific CMV peptide epitopes to enrich CMV-specific T cells. TCRdb records Illumina HiSeq 1500 as the sequencer. TCRdb reran the public reads through fastp at Q25 and MiXCR, keeping productive beta chains. Rows with one shared CDR3 protein collapse into an entry with the most common genes and DNA. Recorded for this sample are 700,000 to 900,000 distinct CDR3 sequences; around 29% of them occurred a single time. The ten largest clones capture 10% to 15% of the sample. The source was cultured CD8+ T cells from PBMCs, collected from culture after CMV antigen stimulation. All receptors derive from a human donor in good health (CMV status not recorded). Some clones in this sample may be carry-over from other donors' samples.

This rearrangement joins TRBV28 to TRBJ1-3; D is ambiguous. Trimming removed 7 bases at V and 0 bases at J, with 4 bases between. This CDR3 contains 12 residues. Germline values: CDR1 MDHEN, CDR2 SYDVKM. The CDR3 sequence: CASTYSGNTIYF. As DNA, the CDR3 is TGTGCCAGCACCTACTCTGGAAACACCATATATTTT. The full variable domain, its missing parts supplied by reference TRBV28 and TRBJ1-3, is DVKVTQSSRYLVKRTGEKVFLECVQDMDHENMFWYRQDPGLGLRLIYFSYDVKMKEKGDIPEGYSVSREKKERFSLILESASTNQTSMYLCASTYSGNTIYFGEGSWLTVV.

The chain couples TRBV6-2 or TRBV6-3 to TRBJ2-1; D remains unclear. Germline V gene data show CDR1 as MNHEY and CDR2 as SVGEGT. V lost 3 bases and J lost 10, with 13 bases in between. The CDR3 totals 13 residues. CDR3: CASSYSPYQEQFF. The DNA of the CDR3 is TGTGCCAGCAGTTATAGCCCGTACCAGGAGCAGTTCTTC.

The genes are TRBV7-8 and TRBJ2-7; 9 positions agree with TRBD2. Germline CDR1 and CDR2: SGHVS and FQNEAQ. The CDR3 spans 15 residues. V lost 6 bases to trimming and J lost 6 bases; unmatched junction nucleotides: 12. The CDR3 loop is CASSRSGGPRGEQYF. The CDR3 region has the DNA TGTGCCAGCAGTCGGAGCGGGGGGCCTAGGGGCGAGCAGTACTTC. The full variable domain, completed using reference TRBV7-8 and TRBJ2-7, is GAGVSQSPRYKVAKRGQDVALRCDPISGHVSLFWYQQALGQGPEFLTYFQNEAQLDKSGLPSDRFFAERPEGSVSTLKIQRTQQEDSAVYLCASSRSGGPRGEQYFGPGTRLTVT.